This T cell receptor beta chain was recorded in a study of cytomegalovirus exposure and HLA in healthy donors. Regarding this clone: What it binds is unknown.

Germline CDR1 is SGHRS and CDR2 is YFSETQ. V lost 4 bases and J lost 0; bases outside the gene matches: 5. There are 16 residues in the CDR3. Points from the study as a whole: One later analysis, an examination of the approximately 120 validation repertoires, found that first-cohort TCR clusters tended to co-occur in them. Rare TCR sequences predominated, though certain public TCRs were found in many donors.

Profiling relied on immunoSEQ multiplex PCR, and the TCRdb table lists in-frame clones only, not all of them. In the table there are 130,000 to 150,000 clones, approximately 90% of which are singletons. The donors were members of the validation cohort, which comprised 90 to 150 subjects and was separate from the first cohort of 666 subjects. V gene TRBV5-1 combines with J gene TRBJ2-2; 8 bases agree with TRBD2. The source of this sequence is a woman aged 30 to 39 in good health and CMV-seropositive. The source material was PBMCs. CDR3 nucleotide sequence: TGCGCCAGCAGCCTAACTAGCGGAGCGAACACCGGGGAGCTGTTTTTT. Encoded protein: CASSLTSGANTGELFF.